These 24 T cell receptor beta chains share one sample of origin, sequenced in a study of radiation and T cells in renal cell carcinoma. Treatment specified: 15 Gy SBRT to primary tumor, nephrectomy 4 weeks later. Measured with immunoSEQ multiplex PCR; TCRdb has only the in-frame clones, and not every one. The sample gives 15,000 to 20,000 clones, less than 65% of which show up once; 10% to 15% is in the top ten. The starting material was tumor tissue, obtained from a patient whose treatment included radiotherapy and nephrectomy. The receptor source for this set is a man aged 45-60 years with renal cell carcinoma.

V usage is TRBV30 and J usage is TRBJ2-7, with a possible D match to TRBD1 (5 bases). The CDR3 has 12 amino acids. Germline lookup yields CDR1 GTSNPN and CDR2 SVGIG (reference sequence). V gave up 4 bases and J gave up 0 bases, with 7 bases separating them. In DNA, the CDR3 is TGTGCCTGGAAGGGGTCCTCCTACGAGCAGTACTTC. Residues: CAWKGSSYEQYF. Supplemented by reference TRBV30 and TRBJ2-7, the full variable domain reads SQTIHQWPATLVQPVGSPLSLECTVEGTSNPNLYWYRQAAGRGLQLLFYSVGIGQISSEVPQNLSASRPQDRQFILSSKKLLLSDSGFYLCAWKGSSYEQYFGPGTRLTVT.

This clone came up once. The chain carries TRBV5-1 and TRBJ1-3, with 11 bases aligning to TRBD1. Looked up from germline, CDR1 is SGHRS and CDR2 is YFSETQ. The junction had 4 bases not matched to a gene; V was cut back by 1 base and J by 7 bases. The CDR3 contains 15 residues. CDR3 DNA: TGCGCCAGCAGCTTGCGCGGACAGGGGGCGAACACCATATATTTT. Its protein product is CASSLRGQGANTIYF.

This clone was counted at least ten times. This rearrangement joins TRBV6-6 to TRBJ2-7, with a possible D match to TRBD1 (6 bases). The CDR3 extends over 14 amino acids. V shed 5 bases and J shed 1 base, with 12 bases lying between them. The germline gives CDR1 MNHNY, CDR2 SVGAGI (reference sequence). CDR3: CASSQQGISYEQYF. CDR3 nucleotides: TGTGCCAGCAGTCAACAGGGTATTTCCTACGAGCAGTACTTC.

The genes are TRBV19 and TRBJ1-4; D call uncertain. CDR3 length: 14 residues. Germline loops: CDR1 LNHDA, CDR2 SQIVND (reference sequence). Trimming took 5 bases from V and 8 from J, leaving 15 bases between them. In nucleotides, the CDR3 is TGTGCCAGTAGTCCACGGGGAAGACCGGAAAAACTGTTTTTT. The encoded protein is CASSPRGRPEKLFF.

V gene TRBV27 combines with J gene TRBJ1-5; maybe TRBD1 (6 bases). There are 14 residues in the CDR3. Germline V gene lookup returns CDR1 MNHEY and CDR2 SMNVEV (reference sequence). The V end was cut by 6 bases, the J end by 1 base, with 10 bases between. The CDR3, as DNA: TGTGCCAGCAGGCGTACAGGGAGCAATCAGCCCCAGCATTTT. Its translation: CASRRTGSNQPQHF.

This chain links TRBV5-5 with TRBJ2-7; 10 nucleotides agree with TRBD2. This CDR3 contains 15 residues. Trimming at V came to 3 bases and at J to 2 bases, leaving 5 bases not matched to a gene. Germline V CDR1 and CDR2: SGHKS, YYEKEE (reference sequence). Here the CDR3 reads CASSSERGGTYEQYF. Here the CDR3 DNA reads TGTGCCAGCAGCTCGGAGCGGGGGGGTACCTACGAGCAGTACTTC.

V gene TRBV5-8 combines with J gene TRBJ2-5; 7 bases are shared with TRBD1. V dropped 10 bases and J dropped 0; count of bases not matched to a gene: 3. There are 12 residues in the CDR3. CDR1 and CDR2 from the germline V gene are SGHTS and YDEGEE. The DNA of the CDR3 is TGTGCCGGAACAGGGGACCAAGAGACCCAGTACTTC. It translates to CAGTGDQETQYF.

CDR3 DNA sequence: TGTGCCAGCAGCTTAGACCCGACCTCCTACAATGAGCAGTTCTTC. This codes for CASSLDPTSYNEQFF. V usage is TRBV7-2 and J usage is TRBJ2-1; D remains unclear. This CDR3 has 15 amino acids. The germline V gene has CDR1 SGHTA and CDR2 FQGNSA. Trimming stripped 1 base from V and 0 bases from J, with 7 bases between.

This clone was seen a few times. The chain employs TRBV2 and TRBJ1-3; 9 bases are shared with TRBD1. The CDR3 is 13 amino acids. CDR1 SNHLY and CDR2 FYNNEI come from the germline V gene. Unmatched junction bases numbered 4, after V lost 5 bases and J lost 8 bases. The CDR3 nucleotides are TGTGCCAGCAGTCTCGACAGGGGGGACACCATATATTTT. Protein sequence: CASSLDRGDTIYF.

The CDR3 sequence is CASSPDRIYGYTF. The CDR3 DNA follows: TGTGCCAGCAGCCCTGACAGAATCTATGGCTACACCTTC. The rearrangement links TRBV7-2 to TRBJ1-2, with a weak D call TRBD1 (5 bases). The ends were cut back, 5 bases at V and 4 bases at J, with 11 bases in the middle. CDR1 and CDR2 (germline): SGHTA, FQGNSA. The CDR3 is 13 residues long.

The V and J genes are TRBV5-1 and TRBJ1-1, with D tentatively TRBD1 (5 bases). Germline lookup yields CDR1 SGHRS and CDR2 YFSETQ. The CDR3 extends over 14 amino acids. Between the trimmed V and J ends, which lost 3 bases and 8 bases, there was a span of 17 bases. CDR3 coding DNA: TGCGCCAGCAGCTGGCAATCAACAGGCGCGGAAGCTTTCTTT. Translation: CASSWQSTGAEAFF.

The V gene is TRBV5-5, the J gene TRBJ2-5; D unclear. V was shortened by 7 bases and J by 5 bases, with 12 bases between the two germline ends. Germline CDR1 is SGHKS and CDR2 is YYEKEE (reference sequence). The CDR3 has 12 amino acids. The CDR3 reads CASPWAPETQYF. As DNA, the CDR3 is TGTGCCAGCCCTTGGGCCCCGGAGACCCAGTACTTC. Supplemented by reference TRBV5-5 and TRBJ2-5, the full variable domain reads DAGVTQSPTHLIKTRGQQVTLRCSPISGHKSVSWYQQVLGQGPQFIFQYYEKEERGRGNFPDRFSARQFPNYSSELNVNALLLGDSALYLCASPWAPETQYFGPGTRLLVL.

This sequence joins TRBV5-4 and TRBJ1-1; 7 bases align to TRBD1. From germline, CDR1 is SGHNT and CDR2 YYREEE (reference sequence). J lost 4 bases, V lost 2 bases, and 2 bases had no gene match. The CDR3 runs 13 residues. CDR3: CASSFSGGTEAFF. The CDR3 DNA follows: TGTGCCAGCAGCTTTTCAGGGGGCACTGAAGCTTTCTTT.

The V call is TRBV9, the J call TRBJ2-3; 9 bases fit TRBD2. With V trimmed by 0 bases and J by 2 bases, 1 base remained unmatched. CDR1 is SGDLS and CDR2 is YYNGEE in the germline V gene. This CDR3 is 15 amino acids long. The CDR3 DNA follows: TGTGCCAGCAGCGTAGTAGCGGGAGTCACAGATACGCAGTATTTT. Translating it yields CASSVVAGVTDTQYF.

This clone was counted between two and nine times. This sequence joins TRBV7-8 and TRBJ2-1; D possibly corresponds to TRBD1 (6 bases). This CDR3 spans 15 amino acids. V lost 2 bases and J 7 bases, leaving 15 bases between the germline ends. Germline-derived CDR1 and CDR2 are SGHVS and FQNEAQ. CDR3 coding DNA: TGTGCCAGCAGCTTACACACAGGGTTGGGGAATGAGCAGTTCTTC. Its protein is CASSLHTGLGNEQFF. The full variable domain, in which reference TRBV7-8 and TRBJ2-1 provide the parts outside the CDR3, is GAGVSQSPRYKVAKRGQDVALRCDPISGHVSLFWYQQALGQGPEFLTYFQNEAQLDKSGLPSDRFFAERPEGSVSTLKIQRTQQEDSAVYLCASSLHTGLGNEQFFGPGTRLTVL.

The chain recombines TRBV25-1 with TRBJ1-1; possibly TRBD1 for D (5 bases). The CDR3 contains 13 residues. The germline V gene encodes CDR1 MGHDK and CDR2 SYGVNS. Trimming stripped 4 bases from V and 8 bases from J, with 14 bases between. The CDR3 protein is CASSGRDSSEAFF. The DNA of the CDR3 is TGTGCCAGCAGTGGTAGAGACAGTTCCGAAGCTTTCTTT.

This sequence joins TRBV10-2 and TRBJ1-1; D unresolved. Looked up from germline, CDR1 is WSHSY and CDR2 is SAAADI. The CDR3 is made up of 13 amino acids. V was pared by 10 bases and J by 5 bases, with 17 bases between. The DNA for the CDR3 is TGCGCCACCATACATGAGAGGGAGACTGAAGCTTTCTTT. Translation gives CATIHERETEAFF.

The chain employs TRBV7-8 and TRBJ2-1, with 8 bases identical to TRBD2. CDR1 SGHVS and CDR2 FQNEAQ come from the germline V gene. The CDR3 has 17 amino acids. V trimming: 0 bases; J trimming: 5 bases; junction bases outside the gene matches: 9. CDR3: CASSLAQGSGAHNEQFF. The CDR3 DNA reads as TGTGCCAGCAGCTTAGCGCAGGGTAGCGGGGCCCACAATGAGCAGTTCTTC.

J is TRBJ1-1 and V is TRBV7-9; maybe TRBD1 (6 bases). CDR3 length equals 12 residues. Trimming removed 9 bases at V and 6 bases at J, with 14 bases between. The germline CDR1 and CDR2 sequences are SEHNR and FQNEAQ (reference sequence). The CDR3 sequence: CASSNRVPEAFF. Written as DNA, the CDR3 is TGTGCCAGTTCGAACAGGGTCCCTGAAGCTTTCTTT.

This clone occurred a few times. This chain joins TRBV6-1 and TRBJ2-1; maybe TRBD1 (6 bases). The germline V gene encodes CDR1 MNHNS and CDR2 SASEGT. The CDR3 has 14 residues. Trimming removed 10 bases at V and 3 bases at J, with 16 bases between. CDR3 nucleotide sequence: TGTGCCACCACTACAGGGTACGTCTACAATGAGCAGTTCTTC. This sequence encodes CATTTGYVYNEQFF.

The J gene is TRBJ1-6, the V gene TRBV16, with 8 positions matching TRBD1. The J segment lost 6 bases and the V segment lost 4 bases, leaving 2 bases of the junction unmatched. From germline, CDR1 is KGHSY and CDR2 FQNENV. CDR3 length equals 14 residues. DNA for the CDR3: TGTGCCAGCAGCCGGACAGGGTCTAATTCACCCCTCCACTTT. Amino acid sequence: CASSRTGSNSPLHF.

The rearrangement links TRBV10-2 to TRBJ1-3; D is undetermined. Trimming left V 1 base short and J 0 bases short, with 7 bases between. Germline CDR1 WSHSY, CDR2 SAAADI. This CDR3 comprises 15 residues. The CDR3 loop reads CASSEWKNSGNTIYF. The CDR3 region has the DNA TGCGCCAGCAGTGAGTGGAAGAACTCTGGAAACACCATATATTTT.

CDR3 region: CASSLNQGNTEAFF. The CDR3 nucleotides are TGTGCCAGCAGTTTAAATCAGGGGAACACTGAAGCTTTCTTT. This chain links TRBV27 with TRBJ1-1; D is possibly TRBD1 (5 bases). The CDR3 consists of 14 residues. V lost 2 bases and J 1 base, leaving 8 bases between the germline ends. Germline CDR1 reads MNHEY; CDR2 reads SMNVEV (reference sequence).

The chain employs TRBV25-1 and TRBJ1-1, with D tentatively TRBD1 (6 bases). The CDR3 is 14 amino acids. Trimming pared 6 bases from V and 4 bases from J, leaving 15 bases between. From germline, CDR1 is MGHDK and CDR2 SYGVNS. Here the CDR3 reads CASREPRGATEAFF. Written as DNA, the CDR3 is TGTGCCAGCAGAGAGCCCAGGGGTGCCACTGAAGCTTTCTTT.